Each of the 20 T cell receptor beta chains below was sequenced from the same sample in a study of blood T cell repertoires in COVID-19. Assay: immunoSEQ multiplex PCR; the TCRdb copy retains only in-frame clones and omits some. The sample shows 150,000 to 200,000 clones, 80% to 90% of them seen only once. The sequenced sample consisted of peripheral blood. The receptors shown here come from a man younger than 30 who had recovered from COVID-19.

This clone has just one count. V and J are TRBV5-4 and TRBJ2-2; 10 bases are shared with TRBD1. The CDR3 spans 16 residues. Germline V lookup: CDR1 SGHNT, CDR2 YYREEE (reference sequence). The trim removed 3 bases at V and 4 bases at J, leaving 6 bases unmatched. This CDR3 reads CASSSRQGAGTGELFF. Here the CDR3 DNA reads TGTGCCAGCAGCTCGAGACAGGGGGCGGGCACCGGGGAGCTGTTTTTT.

This clone was observed once. V usage is TRBV6-4 and J usage is TRBJ1-2; TRBD1 agrees at 9 bases. This CDR3 spans 14 amino acids. The ends lost 6 bases at V and 5 bases at J; junction bases unmatched: 7. The germline V gene encodes CDR1 MRHNA and CDR2 SNTAGT. The DNA for the CDR3 is TGTGCCAGCAGACCGGGACAGGGAGAGTATGGCTACACCTTC. This sequence encodes CASRPGQGEYGYTF.

The genes are TRBV7-8 and TRBJ1-1, with D perhaps matching TRBD1 (5 bases). Germline-derived CDR1 and CDR2 are SGHVS and FQNEAQ. This CDR3 comprises 13 residues. Trimming took off 2 bases at V and 5 bases at J, with 9 bases between the two ends. Here the CDR3 reads CASSLWGGTEAFF. The CDR3, as DNA: TGTGCCAGCAGCTTATGGGGGGGGACTGAAGCTTTCTTT.

This sequence joins TRBV27 and TRBJ2-1; 10 positions agree with TRBD2. The germline V gene has CDR1 MNHEY and CDR2 SMNVEV (reference sequence). With 0 bases clipped from V and 7 bases from J, the junction kept 9 bases outside the gene matches. The CDR3 loop spans 17 amino acids. CDR3 sequence (DNA): TGTGCCAGCAGTTTATCGATGGTCCTAGCGGGAGAAAATGAGCAGTTCTTC. Amino acid sequence: CASSLSMVLAGENEQFF.

The chain recombines TRBV14 with TRBJ2-7; 8 positions agree with TRBD1. The J segment lost 6 bases and the V segment lost 2 bases, leaving 6 bases of the junction unmatched. The CDR3 length is 14 residues. The germline V gene has CDR1 SGHDN and CDR2 FVKESK. The CDR3 reads CASSQNRGTLEQYF. CDR3 DNA sequence: TGTGCCAGCAGCCAAAACAGGGGGACGCTCGAGCAGTACTTC. Full variable domain (rest looked up from reference TRBV14 and TRBJ2-7): EAGVTQFPSHSVIEKGQTVTLRCDPISGHDNLYWYRRVMGKEIKFLLHFVKESKQDESGMPNNRFLAERTGGTYSTLKVQPAELEDSGVYFCASSQNRGTLEQYFGPGTRLTVT.

V and J are TRBV3-1 (or the pseudogene TRBV3-2) and TRBJ2-5; a weak D match, TRBD2 (5 bases). V was shortened by 5 bases and J by 11 bases, with 15 bases between the two germline ends. The CDR3 is 12 amino acids. The germline V gene has CDR1 LGHDT and CDR2 YNNKEL (reference sequence). The DNA for the CDR3 is TGTGCCAGCAGCTCTCCCGAGGGTTATCAGTACTTC. As protein: CASSSPEGYQYF.

This clone was counted once. The V and J genes are TRBV5-6 and TRBJ1-3; no definite D call. The V and J ends lost 4 bases and 0 bases respectively, with 11 bases between them. Germline assignment: CDR1 SGHDT and CDR2 YYEEEE. The CDR3 runs 15 residues. The CDR3 coding sequence is TGTGCCAGCAGCCCCTCGGGATACTCTGGAAACACCATATATTTT. It encodes CASSPSGYSGNTIYF.

This clone was seen only once. The genes are TRBV2 and TRBJ2-1, with 8 bases aligning to TRBD2. CDR1 is SNHLY and CDR2 is FYNNEI in the germline V gene. The CDR3 is 19 residues long. The junction had 11 bases not matched to a gene; V was cut back by 1 base and J by 0 bases. DNA for the CDR3: TGTGCCAGCAGTGAAGTTGACGGGAGGGGATTAAACTCCTACAATGAGCAGTTCTTC. Its translation is CASSEVDGRGLNSYNEQFF.

This chain connects TRBV30 to TRBJ2-3, with D possibly matching TRBD2 (5 bases). CDR3 length: 15 residues. Germline V gives CDR1 GTSNPN, CDR2 SVGIG (reference sequence). V was shortened by 2 bases and J by 0 bases, with 12 bases between the two germline ends. The chain's CDR3 is CAWSKWTSSTDTQYF. The DNA for the CDR3 is TGTGCCTGGAGTAAGTGGACTTCTAGCACAGATACGCAGTATTTT.

CDR3 sequence (DNA): TGTGCCGTAGGACGGGGGGGAGGCTACGAGCAGTACTTC. Residues: CAVGRGGGYEQYF. V is TRBV7-2 and J is TRBJ2-7; 8 bases map to TRBD2. The V gene's germline CDR1 is SGHTA and CDR2 FQGNSA. Trimming removed 11 bases from V and 3 bases from J; junction bases left unmatched: 9. The CDR3 consists of 13 residues.

The V and J genes are TRBV6-5 and TRBJ2-5; TRBD2 matches 11 bases. Germline CDR1 reads MNHEY; CDR2 reads SVGAGI. V shed 0 bases and J 5 bases; nucleotides not matched to a gene: 5. The CDR3 is made up of 16 amino acids. In DNA, the CDR3 is TGTGCCAGCAGTTACTCGACTAGCGGGGTGGGTGAGACCCAGTACTTC. This codes for CASSYSTSGVGETQYF.

The chain carries TRBV7-6 and TRBJ2-2; 8 bases align to TRBD2. The germline V gene has CDR1 SGHVS and CDR2 FNYEAQ. V trimming: 2 bases; J trimming: 0 bases; junction bases outside the gene matches: 2. This CDR3 comprises 16 residues. The CDR3 nucleotides read TGTGCCAGCAGCTTAATAGCGGGAACGAACACCGGGGAGCTGTTTTTT. It codes for CASSLIAGTNTGELFF.

The chain uses TRBV5-4 and TRBJ2-5, with D perhaps TRBD1 (6 bases). Trimming cost V 2 bases and J 5 bases, with 10 bases left between them. Germline-derived CDR1 and CDR2 are SGHNT and YYREEE (reference sequence). The CDR3 spans 13 residues. The CDR3 spells CASSFTGLETQYF. CDR3 DNA sequence: TGTGCCAGCAGCTTCACAGGGCTGGAGACCCAGTACTTC.

The chain joins TRBV5-4 to TRBJ2-7; D is possibly TRBD2 (6 bases). Germline lookup yields CDR1 SGHNT and CDR2 YYREEE (reference sequence). Trimming left V 4 bases short and J 1 base short, with 15 bases between. CDR3 size: 15 residues. The CDR3 loop is CASSVSPGESYEQYF. The CDR3 nucleotides are TGTGCCAGCAGCGTCTCCCCGGGAGAGTCCTACGAGCAGTACTTC.

The rearrangement links TRBV5-4 to TRBJ1-6; 8 bases align to TRBD1. This CDR3 region has 15 residues. The trim removed 3 bases at V and 7 bases at J, leaving 6 bases unmatched. Germline V lookup: CDR1 SGHNT, CDR2 YYREEE (reference sequence). The CDR3 loop is CASSSGTGKNSPLHF. The CDR3 DNA sequence: TGTGCCAGCAGCTCTGGGACAGGAAAAAATTCACCCCTCCACTTT.

The J gene is TRBJ2-3, the V gene TRBV10-3; TRBD1 aligns across 8 bases. The CDR3 is 17 amino acids. J gave up 6 bases and V 4 bases, and 15 bases lay outside the gene matches. Germline CDR1 is ENHRY and CDR2 is SYGVKD. The CDR3 loop reads CAISGARETGVGDTQYF. DNA for the CDR3: TGTGCCATCAGTGGGGCCAGGGAGACAGGGGTGGGGGATACGCAGTATTTT.

This chain's CDR3 is CASILAGGDTGELFF. The CDR3 coding sequence is TGTGCCAGCATTCTAGCGGGGGGGGACACCGGGGAGCTGTTTTTT. The chain employs TRBV11-3 and TRBJ2-2; TRBD2 aligns across 12 bases. The CDR3 loop spans 15 amino acids. The V and J ends lost 7 bases and 3 bases, in that order; junction bases with no gene match: 3. Per the germline V gene, CDR1 is SGHNT and CDR2 is YENEEA.

The chain joins TRBV7-8 to TRBJ1-2; D unresolved. V was trimmed by 5 bases and J by 1 base, leaving 17 bases between them. The length of the CDR3 is 16 residues. Germline CDR1 reads SGHVS; CDR2 reads FQNEAQ. CDR3 DNA sequence: TGTGCCAGCAGCCCCCTTAAGCCTACGGGTAACTATGGCTACACCTTC. Protein sequence: CASSPLKPTGNYGYTF.

The CDR3 DNA is TGTGCCAGCAGTTTATCGATATCGGCAGATACGCAGTATTTT. It yields the protein CASSLSISADTQYF. This chain joins TRBV27 and TRBJ2-3; D is unresolved. This CDR3 contains 14 residues. V dropped 0 bases and J dropped 4 bases, with 8 bases sitting between them. Germline loops: CDR1 MNHEY, CDR2 SMNVEV (reference sequence).

The sample holds one count of this clone. The gene calls are TRBV28 and TRBJ2-5, with TRBD2 identical over 7 bases. Germline V gene lookup returns CDR1 MDHEN and CDR2 SYDVKM. With 6 bases clipped from V and 0 bases from J, the junction kept 10 bases outside the gene matches. This CDR3 comprises 16 residues. CDR3 in DNA: TGTGCCAGCAGGATACGAGCGGGACCTTACCAAGAGACCCAGTACTTC. It specifies CASRIRAGPYQETQYF. Full variable domain (missing parts from reference TRBV28 and TRBJ2-5): DVKVTQSSRYLVKRTGEKVFLECVQDMDHENMFWYRQDPGLGLRLIYFSYDVKMKEKGDIPEGYSVSREKKERFSLILESASTNQTSMYLCASRIRAGPYQETQYFGPGTRLLVL.